Listed below are T cell receptor beta chains from one sample, sequenced in a study of technical replicates of blood from a few donors. Libraries were prepared by immunoSEQ multiplex PCR; TCRdb keeps only in-frame clonotypes and omits some of them. The data hold around 95,000 clones, with roughly 94% observed a single time. The source material was T cells isolated from PBMCs. The receptors here all came from a human donor in good health. The CDR3 runs from the conserved cysteine through the conserved F or W. A D gene is named only where the DNA matches it firmly. Only some rows state a clone size, as once, few, many or a class for expanded clones.

D,size,V,J,CDR3,DNA
TRBD1,few,TRBV28,TRBJ1-1,CASVARGQNTEAFF,TGTGCCAGTGTGGCGAGGGGGCAGAACACTGAAGCTTTCTTT
.,once,TRBV28,TRBJ1-3,CASSLFGSSGNTIYF,TGTGCCAGCAGTTTATTCGGGTCTTCTGGAAACACCATATATTTT
TRBD1,.,TRBV6-1,TRBJ2-6,CASKDRAGANVLTF,TGTGCCAGCAAGGACAGGGCCGGGGCCAACGTCCTGACTTTC
.,.,TRBV2,TRBJ2-1,CASTRVLAEIYNEQFF,TGTGCCAGCACACGTGTTCTAGCTGAAATCTACAATGAGCAGTTCTTC
.,once,TRBV10-3,TRBJ1-4,CAISESGPGQANEKLFF,TGTGCCATCAGTGAGTCGGGTCCTGGACAAGCTAATGAAAAACTGTTTTTT
TRBD1,.,TRBV18,TRBJ2-2,CASSRGTGANTGELFF,TGTGCCAGCTCACGAGGGACAGGCGCGAACACCGGGGAGCTGTTTTTT
.,.,TRBV14,TRBJ2-1,CASSQDVAGAYNEQFF,TGTGCCAGCAGCCAAGATGTCGCAGGGGCGTACAATGAGCAGTTCTTC
TRBD2,few,TRBV29-1,TRBJ2-1,CSVALAGGYNEQFF,TGCAGCGTTGCCCTAGCGGGAGGTTACAATGAGCAGTTCTTC
TRBD2,.,TRBV7-8,TRBJ2-2,CASSLTRGGNTGELFF,TGTGCCAGCAGCTTAACGCGGGGGGGCAACACCGGGGAGCTGTTTTTT
TRBD2,.,TRBV30,TRBJ2-5,CACNRGGLETQYF,TGTGCCTGTAATCGGGGGGGCCTAGAGACCCAGTACTTC
.,.,TRBV13,TRBJ2-7,CASSQGGYEQYF,TGTGCCAGCAGCCAAGGCGGGTACGAGCAGTACTTC
TRBD2,.,TRBV6-1,TRBJ2-7,CASSEGHTSGSYEQYF,TGTGCCAGCAGTGAAGGCCATACTAGCGGGAGTTACGAGCAGTACTTC
.,once,TRBV19,TRBJ2-7,CASSIVSSQDEQYF,TGTGCCAGTAGTATAGTGTCATCACAGGACGAGCAGTACTTC
TRBD1,.,TRBV19,TRBJ1-5,CASSIVGAGGTQPQHF,TGTGCCAGTAGTATAGTAGGGGCAGGGGGGACTCAGCCCCAGCATTTT
.,.,TRBV30,TRBJ1-1,CAWSYGTEAFF,TGTGCCTGGAGTTACGGCACTGAAGCTTTCTTT
.,.,TRBV29-1,TRBJ2-1,CSAASEQFF,TGCAGCGCCGCCAGTGAGCAGTTCTTC
TRBD1,.,TRBV11-2,TRBJ2-1,CASSPGTGDEQFF,TGTGCCAGCAGCCCAGGGACAGGGGATGAGCAGTTCTTC
TRBD1,.,TRBV9,TRBJ1-4,CASSGLRDRAEKLFF,TGTGCCAGCAGCGGACTCCGGGACAGGGCTGAAAAACTGTTTTTT
TRBD1,.,TRBV2,TRBJ1-1,CASSEGQGAFNTEAFF,TGTGCCAGCAGTGAAGGCCAGGGGGCGTTCAACACTGAAGCTTTCTTT
.,.,TRBV10-3,TRBJ1-2,CAISEGGQYGYTF,TGTGCCATCAGTGAGGGTGGACAATATGGCTACACCTTC
TRBD2,few,TRBV7-9,TRBJ2-7,CASSGGTSGNEQYF,TGTGCCAGCAGCGGAGGGACTAGCGGGAATGAGCAGTACTTC
.,.,TRBV5-5,TRBJ2-7,CASSSLSGSSYEQYF,TGTGCCAGCAGCTCGCTTAGCGGTAGCTCCTACGAGCAGTACTTC
TRBD2,once,TRBV12-5,TRBJ2-2,CASGLSPSGTENTGELFF,TGTGCTAGTGGTCTCAGCCCAAGCGGGACGGAGAACACCGGGGAGCTGTTTTTT
TRBD1,.,TRBV6-5,TRBJ2-1,CASSLGTGGRDEQFF,TGTGCCAGCAGCCTCGGGACAGGGGGTAGGGATGAGCAGTTCTTC
.,once,TRBV19,TRBJ1-2,CASISVREAAPHYGYTF,TGTGCCAGTATCAGTGTTCGGGAGGCAGCCCCGCACTATGGCTACACCTTC
.,.,TRBV7-2,TRBJ2-7,CASSLIAGYEQYF,TGTGCCAGCAGCTTAATTGCAGGATACGAGCAGTACTTC
TRBD2,.,TRBV7-2,TRBJ2-7,CASSRRVAGGNEQYF,TGTGCCAGCAGCCGAAGAGTAGCGGGAGGGAACGAGCAGTACTTC
.,once,TRBV10-1,TRBJ1-4,CASSDRDEKLFF,TGCGCCAGCAGTGACAGGGATGAAAAACTGTTTTTT
.,.,TRBV5-6,TRBJ2-3,CASSSTGERVDTQYF,TGTGCCAGCAGCTCAACGGGGGAGAGGGTGGATACGCAGTATTTT
TRBD1,once,TRBV7-9,TRBJ1-2,CASSTDREFGYGYTF,TGTGCCAGCAGCACTGACAGGGAGTTTGGCTATGGCTACACCTTC
.,.,TRBV28,TRBJ1-5,CASRAGIQPQHF,TGTGCCAGCAGAGCAGGGATCCAGCCCCAGCATTTT
TRBD2,.,TRBV19,TRBJ2-3,CASSGREGRPDTQYF,TGTGCCAGTAGTGGTCGGGAGGGCCGGCCAGATACGCAGTATTTT
TRBD1,.,TRBV2,TRBJ1-1,CASDREWDTEAFF,TGTGCCAGCGACAGGGAATGGGACACTGAAGCTTTCTTT
TRBD2,.,TRBV5-1,TRBJ2-7,CASSLLPLLAGVRSYEQYF,TGCGCCAGCAGCTTGCTCCCGTTACTAGCGGGGGTACGGTCCTACGAGCAGTACTTC
TRBD1,.,TRBV5-4,TRBJ1-1,CASSLGATGQAYPEAFF,TGTGCCAGCAGCTTGGGGGCAACTGGACAGGCTTACCCTGAAGCTTTCTTT
.,.,TRBV6-1,TRBJ1-2,CASKTLQGEYGYTF,TGTGCCAGCAAAACCTTACAGGGAGAGTATGGCTACACCTTC
TRBD1,.,TRBV19,TRBJ1-2,CASSIQDNRGRGGYTF,TGTGCCAGTAGTATACAGGATAACAGGGGCCGGGGTGGCTACACCTTC
.,.,TRBV9,TRBJ2-3,CASSVFRTRGGDTQYF,TGTGCCAGCAGCGTATTTAGAACGAGGGGGGGGGATACGCAGTATTTT
TRBD1,once,TRBV5-5,TRBJ1-5,CASSPGQGYQPQHF,TGTGCCAGCAGCCCTGGACAGGGGTATCAGCCCCAGCATTTT
TRBD1,.,TRBV6-5,TRBJ2-7,CASSYAGGRINEQYF,TGTGCCAGCAGTTACGCAGGGGGCAGGATAAACGAGCAGTACTTC
TRBD1,.,TRBV4-2,TRBJ1-6,CASSLGTGRSGSPLHF,TGTGCCAGCAGCCTGGGGACAGGGAGAAGTGGTTCACCCCTCCACTTT
.,.,TRBV6-5,TRBJ2-7,CASSYSVRGKEYF,TGTGCCAGCAGTTACTCAGTCCGAGGGAAGGAGTACTTC
.,.,TRBV7-3,TRBJ2-2,CASSLGGPNTGELFF,TGTGCCAGCAGCCTAGGTGGCCCCAACACCGGGGAGCTGTTTTTT
.,.,TRBV10-2,TRBJ2-3,CATLSGGTDTQYF,TGCGCCACCCTTAGCGGTGGCACAGATACGCAGTATTTT
TRBD2,once,TRBV15,TRBJ2-7,CATSRDRLADYEQYF,TGTGCCACCAGCAGAGATCGACTAGCGGACTACGAGCAGTACTTC
TRBD1,.,TRBV18,TRBJ2-7,CASSLPGGEQYF,TGTGCCAGCTCACTTCCAGGGGGCGAGCAGTACTTC
.,.,TRBV19,TRBJ1-1,CASSIVGGVNGEAFF,TGTGCCAGTAGTATAGTCGGTGGAGTGAACGGAGAAGCTTTCTTT
.,.,TRBV27,TRBJ1-2,CASSLYETARNGYTF,TGTGCCAGCAGTTTATATGAGACGGCTAGGAATGGCTACACCTTC
TRBD2,.,TRBV15,TRBJ2-1,CATSSWTSGMGNEQFF,TGTGCCACCAGCTCCTGGACTAGCGGGATGGGTAATGAGCAGTTCTTC
.,.,TRBV13,TRBJ1-2,CASSFRTGNNYGYTF,TGTGCCAGCAGTTTCAGGACTGGGAATAACTATGGCTACACCTTC
TRBD2,.,TRBV5-6,TRBJ2-6,CASSLVGGRDTTGANVLTF,TGTGCCAGCAGCTTGGTGGGAGGGCGCGATACAACTGGGGCCAACGTCCTGACTTTC
TRBD1,.,TRBV11-1,TRBJ1-1,CASSLDRDEAFF,TGTGCCAGCAGCCTCGACAGGGATGAAGCTTTCTTT
.,.,TRBV7-8,TRBJ1-1,CASSLTVETEAFF,TGTGCCAGCAGCTTAACCGTCGAGACTGAAGCTTTCTTT
.,.,TRBV12-5,TRBJ1-2,CASGLQNYGYTF,TGTGCTAGTGGTCTCCAGAACTATGGCTACACCTTC
TRBD1,.,TRBV28,TRBJ1-5,CASSLQGGGNQPQHF,TGTGCCAGCAGTCTACAGGGGGGCGGCAATCAGCCCCAGCATTTT